This T cell receptor (beta chain) was sequenced for a study of regulatory T cells in long-lasting Graves disease (dated by TCRdb to the early 2020s). A note on the overall study: To count as having persistent Graves' disease, a patient had to have received antithyroid drug treatment for over 5 years with TSH receptor autoantibodies remaining persistently positive. Peripheral blood TCR sequencing and RNA sequencing compared persistent Graves' disease patients with newly diagnosed Graves' disease patients. The study was conducted in China and was registered as a clinical trial. TCR sequencing covered some 13 persistent and around 20 newly diagnosed Graves' disease patients, about 35 samples in total. On average, persistent Graves' disease patients in the clinical cohort had been on antithyroid drugs for approximately ten years. The paper's findings and limits, for the study overall: TRBV28, TRBJ1-2 and TRBJ2-5 were preferentially used in persistent disease, while TRBV20-1 and TRBJ2-1 were favored in newly diagnosed disease. Only the TCR beta chain was sequenced and analyzed. The authors acknowledged the small sample size as a limitation that may reduce accuracy. More public clonotypes were shared among persistent patients (under 3,000) than among newly diagnosed patients (roughly 1,000). Peripheral blood alone was examined, since thyroid tissue, which constituted the primary lesion, could not be accessed. Persistent Graves' disease patients showed lower TCR Shannon entropy and fewer highly expanded clones than newly diagnosed patients, suggesting clonal expansion.

The sample's time point, from its label and the paper: persistent/refractory GD, antithyroid drugs over 5 years with positive TRAb. For both TCR sequencing and RNA sequencing, RNA was extracted from PBMCs using TRIzol. The diagnosis of Graves' disease was made according to American Thyroid Association guidelines. The patients came from an endocrinology department in Xi'an, China. Each patient gave 9 to 10 milliliters of peripheral blood, collected in an EDTA anticoagulant tube. Ficoll Paque Plus density gradient separation was used to isolate PBMCs, and no further T cell sorting was performed. An Agilent 2100 Bioanalyzer and agarose gel were used to check RNA quality, and a NanoDrop 2000 was used to measure RNA concentration. Library preparation employed multiplex PCR. Sequencing relied on an Illumina HiSeq 4000. To build TCR beta libraries, CDR3 regions were amplified by Arm-PCR using iRepertoire HTBI primers. Gel purification was performed on PCR products prior to sequencing. The study's own analysis went as follows. A total of around 59 TRBV and 14 TRBJ segments were identified across samples and were used for gene usage analysis of CDR3 amino acid clonotypes. COPE and FqMerger were used to merge the filtered high-quality paired reads into contigs. Contigs were aligned with BLAST to IMGT TRBV, TRBD and TRBJ reference genes, and CDR3 was defined per IMGT. Any clonotype with a frequency above 0.1% was classified as a highly expanded clone. Shannon entropy served as the measure of repertoire diversity, while the Gini coefficient captured V-J evenness. Public clonotypes were defined as clonotypes shared by more than one individual. TCRdb reprocessing: public reads trimmed at Q25 with fastp, clones called with MiXCR, in-frame beta chains kept. Each CDR3 protein gets just one entry, which takes the most common genes and DNA from the rows behind it. These V and J calls rely on TCRdb rather than the paper's analysis. The table for this sample lists about 660,000 distinct CDR3 sequences; roughly 30% of them were counted only once. Of the sample, about two fifths falls within the top ten clones.

Based on the germline V gene, the CDR1 and CDR2 sequences are MDHEN and SYDVKM. V is shortened by 6 bases, J by 5 bases, and the region joining them spans 13 bases. Spanning cysteine to phenylalanine, the CDR3 consists of 13 amino acids. Left in the record is the CDR3 DNA by itself, 39 bases read in frame from the first base. This clonotype showed up many times. Its cognate antigen has yet to be identified. Base qualities were left out, and no much larger clone turns up one base away. This specimen was peripheral blood mononuclear cells (PBMCs), taken when the disease was refractory, from a patient treated with antithyroid drugs. This chain joins TRBV28 to TRBJ1-2, with the identity of the D gene unclear. The sequence derives from a female donor with Graves disease. The CDR3 corresponds to CASSERQTYGYTF. The sequence in DNA is TGTGCCAGCAGCGAGCGGCAGACTTATGGCTACACCTTC.